This TCR beta chain emerged from a study of technical replicates of blood from a few donors. Trimming at V came to 3 bases and at J to 1 base, leaving 4 bases not matched to a gene. Germline V gene lookup returns CDR1 SGHRS and CDR2 YFSETQ. The CDR3 runs to 16 residues. The assay was immunoSEQ multiplex PCR, and TCRdb's table has in-frame clones only and misses some. In the table there are about 75,000 clones, around 97% of which are singletons. This sequence joins TRBV5-1 and TRBJ2-5; the match to TRBD1 covers 12 bases. Input material: T cells isolated from PBMCs. This TCR came from a human donor in good health. As DNA, the CDR3 is TGCGCCAGCAGCTCGGGACAGGGGGCCACCCAAGAGACCCAGTACTTC. Protein product: CASSSGQGATQETQYF.